What follows are 15 T cell receptor beta chains derived from one specimen sequenced in a study of CD8 T cells in ankylosing spondylitis. TCRdb processed the 5' RACE reads anew with MiXCR; each CDR3 protein has one entry. The data show roughly 180,000 distinct CDR3 sequences, with roughly 13% seen just once and approximately 15% held by the top ten. The material sequenced was blood, either unsorted or a sorted T cell fraction (not recorded which). All receptors derive from a male donor with ankylosing spondylitis or in good health (not recorded which).

This clonotype came up a few times. This sequence joins TRBV5-1 and TRBJ2-7; tentatively, D is TRBD1 (5 bases). Per the germline V gene, CDR1 is SGHRS and CDR2 is YFSETQ. The CDR3 has 12 amino acids. V was pared by 5 bases and J by 5 bases, with 11 bases between. CDR3 residues: CASSPGMNEQYF. For the CDR3, the DNA is TGCGCCAGCAGTCCAGGGATGAACGAGCAGTACTTC.

This chain links TRBV5-1 with TRBJ2-3; no definite D call. This CDR3 comprises 15 residues. The germline V gene has CDR1 SGHRS and CDR2 YFSETQ. V was pared by 0 bases and J by 1 base, with 9 bases between. The CDR3 DNA follows: TGCGCCAGCAGCTTGGTCCGCCCGGGCACAGATACGCAGTATTTT. Translated, it gives CASSLVRPGTDTQYF.

The chain uses TRBV2 and TRBJ2-7; no definite D call. The V gene's germline CDR1 is SNHLY and CDR2 FYNNEI. The CDR3 spans 12 residues. Trimming took off 7 bases at V and 5 bases at J, with 12 bases between the two ends. CDR3 residues: CASTSSRNEQYF. The CDR3 DNA reads TGTGCCAGCACGAGTTCGAGAAACGAGCAGTACTTC.

The J gene is TRBJ2-7, the V gene TRBV27, with D maybe TRBD2 (5 bases). Germline CDR1 and CDR2: MNHEY and SMNVEV (reference sequence). This CDR3 is built from 13 residues. Trimming pared 3 bases from V and 6 bases from J, leaving 12 bases between. The CDR3 region is CASSFTLVSEQYF. The CDR3 nucleotides read TGTGCCAGCAGTTTTACACTAGTCTCCGAGCAGTACTTC.

This clonotype was recorded many times. The rearrangement links TRBV5-1 to TRBJ1-2; no firm D call. This CDR3 comprises 12 residues. Germline lookup yields CDR1 SGHRS and CDR2 YFSETQ. V lost 0 bases and J 5 bases, leaving 5 bases between the germline ends. CDR3 sequence reads: CASSLEGYGYTF. In DNA form, the CDR3 reads TGCGCCAGCAGCTTGGAGGGATATGGCTACACCTTC.

The chain uses TRBV13 and TRBJ2-1, with D perhaps TRBD2 (5 bases). There are 15 residues in the CDR3. V dropped 4 bases and J dropped 0 bases, with 10 bases sitting between them. Germline V gene data show CDR1 as PRHDT and CDR2 as FYEKMQ (reference sequence). The CDR3 sequence is CASSSGLSSYNEQFF. CDR3 nucleotides: TGTGCCAGCAGCTCCGGACTGAGCTCCTACAATGAGCAGTTCTTC.

This clonotype was seen many times. This chain links TRBV27 with TRBJ2-2; perhaps TRBD2 as D (6 bases). V shed 5 bases and J shed 5 bases, with 12 bases lying between them. The CDR3 has 14 residues. CDR1 MNHEY and CDR2 SMNVEV come from the germline V gene (reference sequence). This chain's CDR3 is CASSPSGYTGELFF. The CDR3 bases are TGTGCCAGCAGTCCCAGCGGGTATACCGGGGAGCTGTTTTTT.

The chain links TRBV7-6 to TRBJ2-3; D tentatively reads TRBD1 or TRBD2 (5 bases each). V was clipped by 5 bases and J by 5 bases, with 20 bases between them. This CDR3 region has 16 residues. In germline, CDR1 is SGHVS, CDR2 FNYEAQ. As DNA, the CDR3 is TGTGCCAGCAGCCCATCGACGGGGCCCCCCGGAGATACGCAGTATTTT. This gives the protein CASSPSTGPPGDTQYF.

This chain connects TRBV4-1 to TRBJ2-7, with 7 bases that match TRBD2. The CDR3 length is 15 residues. Trimming cost V 3 bases and J 5 bases; bases outside gene matches: 10. Germline V gene data show CDR1 as MGHRA and CDR2 as YSYEKL. For the CDR3, the DNA is TGCGCCAGCAGCCACAGGGCGGCTAGCGGACACGAGCAGTACTTC. This encodes CASSHRAASGHEQYF.

This chain connects TRBV4-1 to TRBJ2-3; D gene uncertain. The germline gives CDR1 MGHRA, CDR2 YSYEKL. The CDR3 runs to 20 residues. Trimming cost V 4 bases and J 1 base, with 27 bases left between them. In nucleotides, the CDR3 is TGCGCCAGCAGCCTGTTGAGACCTCTCCTCAGGCCATGGGGCACAGATACGCAGTATTTT. Translation: CASSLLRPLLRPWGTDTQYF.

This clonotype was seen a few times. CDR3 nucleotide sequence: TGTGCCAGCGGTGGGGAAGGCGGCGACGAGCAGTACTTC. Amino acids: CASGGEGGDEQYF. The chain links TRBV3-1 to TRBJ2-7; D gene uncertain. Germline CDR1 LGHDT, CDR2 YNNKEL (reference sequence). The CDR3 sequence is 13 residues long. Trimming pared 8 bases from V and 5 bases from J, leaving 16 bases between.

V usage is TRBV11-2 and J usage is TRBJ2-1, with 13 bases matching TRBD2. Per germline, CDR1 SGHAT and CDR2 FQNNGV. Trimming removed 5 bases from V and 2 bases from J; junction bases left unmatched: 12. The CDR3 has 19 amino acids. CDR3 sequence (DNA): TGTGCCAGCAGCCATTATACTAGCGGGAGGGCCGTAACCTACAATGAGCAGTTCTTC. This translates into CASSHYTSGRAVTYNEQFF.

In this sample, this clonotype turned up many times. This CDR3 reads CASSPELNTGELFF. The CDR3 DNA is TGCGCCAGCAGCCCGGAACTGAACACCGGGGAGCTGTTTTTT. The V gene is TRBV5-1, the J gene TRBJ2-2; D unresolved. Germline CDR1 and CDR2: SGHRS and YFSETQ. The CDR3 covers 14 residues. With 4 bases removed from V and 1 base from J, the gap between germline ends came to 8 bases.

CDR3: CASSSRTLYNEQFF. In nucleotides, the CDR3 is TGTGCCAGCAGTTCTCGGACTCTCTACAATGAGCAGTTCTTC. The rearrangement uses TRBV6-2 or TRBV6-3 and TRBJ2-1; D may be TRBD2 (5 bases). Trimming removed 4 bases from V and 3 bases from J, with 10 bases in between. The CDR3 extends over 14 amino acids. The germline V gene encodes CDR1 MNHEY and CDR2 SVGEGT.

In this sample, this clonotype turned up a few times. The chain uses TRBV4-1 and TRBJ2-7; D is perhaps TRBD2 (5 bases). Trimming removed 0 bases from V and 2 bases from J, with 11 bases in between. This CDR3 comprises 15 residues. CDR1 is MGHRA and CDR2 is YSYEKL in the germline V gene. The CDR3 loop is CASSQEVPGTYEQYF. Here the CDR3 DNA reads TGCGCCAGCAGCCAAGAAGTCCCCGGGACCTACGAGCAGTACTTC.